Below are 19 T cell receptor beta chains sequenced from a single sample in a study of memory CD4+ T cells and cytomegalovirus serostatus. Generated by immunoSEQ multiplex PCR, the TCRdb table keeps only in-frame clones and is missing some. The sample includes 80,000 to 100,000 clones, under 90% of them seen just once. The sort gate was single viable CD3+CD4+CD8-CD45RO+ cells for memory CD4+ T cells. Sample: memory CD4+ T cells from blood. The receptors were sampled from an adult in good health and CMV-seropositive.

This clone was seen only once. V and J are TRBV6-6 and TRBJ2-4; D not certain. The CDR3 is made up of 16 amino acids. Germline lookup yields CDR1 MNHNY and CDR2 SVGAGI (reference sequence). Trimming shortened V by 2 bases and J by 0 bases, and 11 bases separated the two germline ends. This chain's CDR3 is CASSYLGRSAKNIQYF. DNA for the CDR3: TGTGCCAGCAGTTACCTCGGACGGTCAGCCAAAAACATTCAGTACTTC.

V is TRBV11-3 and J is TRBJ1-3; the D gene is possibly TRBD1 (5 bases). V lost 1 base and J lost 0, with 13 bases in between. The CDR3 sequence is 17 residues long. CDR1 and CDR2 from the germline V gene are SGHNT and YENEEA. DNA of the CDR3: TGTGCCAGCAGCTTAGGGGGCAGGAGTTCCTCTGGAAACACCATATATTTT. Encoded protein: CASSLGGRSSSGNTIYF. Variable domain in full (rest from reference TRBV11-3 and TRBJ1-3): EAGVVQSPRYKIIEKKQPVAFWCNPISGHNTLYWYLQNLGQGPELLIRYENEEAVDDSQLPKDRFSAERLKGVDSTLKIQPAELGDSAVYLCASSLGGRSSSGNTIYFGEGSWLTVV.

The chain combines TRBV9 with TRBJ1-2, with 11 nucleotides matching TRBD1. The CDR3 covers 17 residues. J gave up 3 bases and V 0 bases, and 7 bases lay outside the gene matches. In germline, CDR1 is SGDLS, CDR2 YYNGEE. CDR3 sequence: CASSVGLDRGLDYGYTF. For the CDR3, the DNA is TGTGCCAGCAGCGTAGGGCTGGACAGGGGGCTTGACTATGGCTACACCTTC.

V gene TRBV28 combines with J gene TRBJ2-7; no reliable D call. CDR1 is MDHEN, CDR2 SYDVKM, per germline. Trimming removed 6 bases at V and 3 bases at J, with 9 bases between. This CDR3 contains 12 residues. The DNA of the CDR3 is TGTGCCAGCAGCCGCCTAAACTACGAGCAGTACTTC. Translation: CASSRLNYEQYF.

This chain connects TRBV7-9 to TRBJ2-1; D remains ambiguous. The CDR3 contains 14 residues. The ends were cut back, 0 bases at V and 7 bases at J, with 10 bases in the middle. CDR1 SEHNR and CDR2 FQNEAQ come from the germline V gene (reference sequence). CDR3 DNA: TGTGCCAGCAGCTTAGCGGGCACTTCGAATGAGCAGTTCTTC. It encodes CASSLAGTSNEQFF.

This clone was counted a single time. The chain couples TRBV4-2 to TRBJ2-2, with D perhaps assigned TRBD1 or TRBD2 (5 bases each). From germline, CDR1 is LGHNA and CDR2 YNFKEQ. With 0 bases removed from V and 0 bases from J, the gap between germline ends came to 11 bases. This CDR3 comprises 17 residues. CDR3 amino acids: CASSQDMGDANTGELFF. In nucleotides, the CDR3 is TGTGCCAGCAGCCAAGATATGGGGGACGCGAACACCGGGGAGCTGTTTTTT.

As DNA, the CDR3 is TGTGCCAGCAGTGAGTTGACAGGGAGTCAGCCCCAGCATTTT. It yields the protein CASSELTGSQPQHF. This chain joins TRBV2 and TRBJ1-5; 7 nucleotides align to TRBD1. Germline V CDR1 and CDR2: SNHLY, FYNNEI. V lost 3 bases to trimming and J lost 6 bases; unmatched junction nucleotides: 5. The CDR3 is made up of 14 amino acids.

The chain employs TRBV5-1 and TRBJ1-3; the D is unclear. Germline loops: CDR1 SGHRS, CDR2 YFSETQ. CDR3 size: 15 residues. V was trimmed by 5 bases and J by 8 bases, leaving 20 bases between them. CDR3 amino acids: CASRLGKGLGDTIYF. CDR3 sequence (DNA): TGCGCCAGCAGGCTGGGAAAGGGCCTCGGGGACACCATATATTTT.

As to this clone: At the DNA level, this CDR3 is encoded by other sequences in the same sample as well. The chain links TRBV6-5 to TRBJ1-2, with 8 bases that match TRBD1. With 6 bases clipped from V and 4 bases from J, the junction kept 1 base outside the gene matches. Germline-derived CDR1 and CDR2 are MNHEY and SVGAGI. The CDR3 runs 12 residues. The CDR3 region is CASSGQGYGYTF. The CDR3 nucleotides read TGTGCCAGCAGCGGACAGGGCTATGGCTACACCTTC.

The rearrangement joins TRBV28 to TRBJ1-2; D gene unclear. Trimming cost V 3 bases and J 4 bases, with 12 bases left between them. This CDR3 spans 14 amino acids. Germline V gives CDR1 MDHEN, CDR2 SYDVKM. CDR3 loop: CASSLAPRGYGYTF. CDR3 bases: TGTGCCAGCAGTTTGGCCCCTCGGGGCTATGGCTACACCTTC.

The chain recombines TRBV29-1 with TRBJ2-1; a possible D gene is TRBD1 (5 bases). This CDR3 is 12 amino acids long. CDR1 is SQVTM, CDR2 ANQGSEA, per germline. V was clipped by 6 bases and J by 9 bases, with 15 bases between them. CDR3 amino acids: CSVRNPDSEQFF. In DNA, the CDR3 is TGCAGCGTCCGCAACCCCGACAGTGAGCAGTTCTTC.

For this clone: The junction departs from the called germline gene at one end, perhaps through a read error. The CDR3 reads CASSLIGGETQYF. CDR3 nucleotides: TGTGCTAGCAGCTTAATAGGAGGAGAGACCCAGTACTTC. The rearrangement links TRBV7-7 to TRBJ2-5; D might be TRBD2 (5 bases). The CDR3 loop spans 13 amino acids. Germline V gene sequence: CDR1 SSHAT, CDR2 FNYEAQ (reference sequence). Supplemented by reference TRBV7-7 and TRBJ2-5, the full variable domain reads GAGVSQSPRYKVTKRGQDVTLRCDPISSHATLYWYQQALGQGPEFLTYFNYEAQPDKSGLPSDRFSAERPEGSISTLTIQRTEQRDSAMYRCASSLIGGETQYFGPGTRLLVL.

The rearrangement joins TRBV5-1 to TRBJ2-7, with D possibly called TRBD1 or TRBD2 (6 bases each). There are 15 residues in the CDR3. CDR1 and CDR2 (germline): SGHRS, YFSETQ. Trimming stripped 1 base from V and 3 bases from J, with 14 bases between. The CDR3 nucleotides read TGCGCCAGCAGCTTGATGAGCGGAGGGGGCTACGAGCAGTACTTC. This codes for CASSLMSGGGYEQYF.

This chain joins TRBV6-5 and TRBJ2-3; the D is unclear. Germline CDR1 and CDR2: MNHEY and SVGAGI. The CDR3 covers 15 residues. The germline V and J ends were trimmed by 4 bases and 0 bases, with 11 bases remaining between them. CDR3 sequence reads: CASSFRLVSTDTQYF. The CDR3 DNA is TGTGCCAGCAGTTTCCGTCTGGTTAGCACAGATACGCAGTATTTT.

As concerns this clone: Within the sample, other DNA sequences also encode this same CDR3. The rearrangement links TRBV5-1 to TRBJ2-5; D may be TRBD2 (6 bases). The CDR3 consists of 14 residues. CDR1 is SGHRS and CDR2 is YFSETQ in the germline V gene. Between the trimmed V and J ends, which lost 0 bases and 1 base, there was a span of 7 bases. CDR3 residues: CASSLAGGQETQYF. CDR3 DNA sequence: TGCGCCAGCAGCTTGGCCGGGGGCCAAGAGACCCAGTACTTC.

J is TRBJ1-4 and V is TRBV5-4, with TRBD1 matching 9 bases. V lost 0 bases, J lost 5 bases, and 5 bases stayed unmatched. CDR3 length: 16 residues. Germline V gene sequence: CDR1 SGHNT, CDR2 YYREEE (reference sequence). The CDR3 DNA is TGTGCCAGCAGCTTGGGCCGGGGACAGGGAAATGAAAAACTGTTTTTT. It encodes CASSLGRGQGNEKLFF.

This clone was picked up one time. The chain joins TRBV11-1 to TRBJ2-5; no reliable D call. Germline V gene sequence: CDR1 SGHAT, CDR2 FQDESV (reference sequence). Trimming took off 1 base at V and 5 bases at J, with 11 bases between the two ends. The CDR3 runs to 14 residues. CDR3 sequence reads: CASSLDVTGETQYF. The CDR3 DNA is TGTGCCAGCAGCTTAGACGTCACTGGGGAGACCCAGTACTTC.

There are a few counts of this clone. V is TRBV5-1 and J is TRBJ1-5; D may be TRBD1 (6 bases). The V gene's germline CDR1 is SGHRS and CDR2 YFSETQ. V lost 4 bases, J lost 0 bases, and 11 bases lay in between. The CDR3 is made up of 15 amino acids. The CDR3 sequence is CASSVDSYSNQPQHF. CDR3 in DNA: TGCGCCAGCAGCGTGGACAGTTATAGCAATCAGCCCCAGCATTTT. The variable domain in full, completed from reference TRBV5-1 and TRBJ1-5, reads KAGVTQTPRYLIKTRGQQVTLSCSPISGHRSVSWYQQTPGQGLQFLFEYFSETQRNKGNFPGRFSGRQFSNSRSEMNVSTLELGDSALYLCASSVDSYSNQPQHFGDGTRLSIL.

This clone was counted once. The chain combines TRBV5-4 with TRBJ2-4; the match to TRBD2 covers 8 bases. In germline, CDR1 is SGHNT, CDR2 YYREEE (reference sequence). With 4 bases clipped from V and 11 bases from J, the junction kept 11 bases outside the gene matches. The CDR3 covers 14 residues. The CDR3 DNA is TGTGCCAGCAGCCGAGAGGGAGCGGGGGCCTTTCAGTACTTC. Protein: CASSREGAGAFQYF.